A single sample is the source of the 32 T cell receptor beta chains below, sequenced in a study of beta chain features in type 1 diabetes. Regarding the study as a whole: For Type 1 diabetes patients, all four CD4+ subsets carried TCRB CDR3s that were moderately but significantly shorter.

For these TCRs, the target antigens are not known. Of the isolated RNA, all was reverse transcribed, and so the sequenced material was expressed TCRB transcripts. Libraries were prepared by immunoSEQ multiplex PCR; TCRdb keeps only in-frame clonotypes and omits some of them. The data show approximately 50,000 clones, around 60% seen once. Sequenced material: stem cell memory CD4+ T cells from blood. These receptors were obtained from a woman aged 25 to 39 with type 1 diabetes.

The chain has TRBV7-3 and TRBJ2-1; possible D gene TRBD2, 5 bases. The V gene's germline CDR1 is SGHTA and CDR2 FQGTGA. Trimming cost V 5 bases and J 2 bases, with 7 bases left between them. This CDR3 region has 13 residues. The CDR3 loop is CASSPGTYNEQFF. CDR3 nucleotides: TGTGCCAGCAGCCCGGGGACCTACAATGAGCAGTTCTTC.

The sample holds a few counts of this clone. The chain has TRBV29-1 and TRBJ2-1, with D possibly being TRBD1 (7 bases). The CDR3 is 14 amino acids. Trimming removed 6 bases at V and 3 bases at J, with 15 bases between. Per germline, CDR1 SQVTM and CDR2 ANQGSEA. DNA of the CDR3: TGCAGCGTCGCGCGGGACAGCCGCTACAATGAGCAGTTCTTC. Its translation is CSVARDSRYNEQFF.

The chain recombines TRBV11-3 with TRBJ2-1; D perhaps matches TRBD2 (6 bases). V dropped 5 bases and J dropped 12 bases, with 20 bases sitting between them. Germline lookup yields CDR1 SGHNT and CDR2 YENEEA. This CDR3 spans 14 amino acids. This CDR3 reads CASSPRSGTYSQFF. Here the CDR3 DNA reads TGTGCCAGCAGCCCCCGTAGCGGAACATATTCGCAGTTCTTC.

The chain carries TRBV19 and TRBJ1-2, with TRBD1 matching over 9 bases. CDR1 and CDR2 (germline): LNHDA, SQIVND (reference sequence). This CDR3 region has 14 residues. J lost 2 bases, V lost 8 bases, and 6 bases had no gene match. The CDR3 loop is CASSIQGANYGYTF. DNA for the CDR3: TGTGCCAGTTCGATACAGGGGGCGAACTATGGCTACACCTTC. Together with reference TRBV19 and TRBJ1-2, the CDR3 gives the full variable domain: DGGITQSPKYLFRKEGQNVTLSCEQNLNHDAMYWYRQDPGQGLRLIYYSQIVNDFQKGDIAEGYSVSREKKESFPLTVTSAQKNPTAFYLCASSIQGANYGYTFGSGTRLTVV.

The sample holds a few counts of this clone. The gene calls are TRBV4-1 and TRBJ2-7; perhaps TRBD2 as D (5 bases). Germline V gene lookup returns CDR1 MGHRA and CDR2 YSYEKL. This CDR3 region has 16 residues. V was pared by 1 base and J by 7 bases, with 20 bases between. The CDR3 here is CASSQVRAGILGEQYF. The CDR3 DNA is TGCGCCAGCAGCCAAGTGCGGGCAGGAATTCTGGGGGAGCAGTACTTC.

V gene TRBV21-1 combines with J gene TRBJ2-7; TRBD2 is the table's D call, not checked against the DNA. TRBV21-1 has pseudogene status. The CDR3 covers 15 residues. CDR3 in DNA: TGTGCCAGCAGCAAAGTAGGGACTAGGAACTACGAGCAGTACTTC. Protein sequence: CASSKVGTRNYEQYF.

This clone was seen a single time. The V call is TRBV29-1, the J call TRBJ1-2; D gene unclear. This CDR3 has 15 amino acids. Germline V CDR1 and CDR2: SQVTM, ANQGSEA. Between the trimmed V and J ends, which lost 0 bases and 5 bases, there was a span of 16 bases. The CDR3 is CSVEEVIRPLYGYTF. The CDR3 DNA is TGCAGCGTTGAAGAAGTAATTCGCCCTCTATATGGCTACACCTTC.

This clone was counted a few times. CDR3 DNA sequence: TGTGCCAGCAGCCGTGCTAGCGGGACCTACGAGCAGTACTTC. Amino acids: CASSRASGTYEQYF. The rearrangement uses TRBV11-1 and TRBJ2-7; 9 bases align to TRBD2. This CDR3 contains 14 residues. CDR1 and CDR2 (germline): SGHAT, FQDESV (reference sequence). Trimming at V came to 5 bases and at J to 2 bases, leaving 4 bases not matched to a gene.

This chain connects TRBV5-4 to TRBJ2-7; TRBD2 agrees at 8 bases. V lost 1 base and J lost 5; bases outside the gene matches: 11. Germline V lookup: CDR1 SGHNT, CDR2 YYREEE (reference sequence). The CDR3 runs 16 residues. CDR3 region: CASSLLSGSDRNEQYF. The CDR3 DNA sequence: TGTGCCAGCAGCTTGTTAAGCGGGAGTGATAGAAACGAGCAGTACTTC.

The V gene is TRBV18, the J gene TRBJ2-5, with 7 bases that match TRBD1. CDR1 is KGHSH, CDR2 LQKENI, per germline. The CDR3 runs to 15 residues. With 6 bases clipped from V and 5 bases from J, the junction kept 12 bases outside the gene matches. CDR3 coding DNA: TGTGCCAGCTCCTCCCAGACAGGGTCTTCGGAGACCCAGTACTTC. The encoded protein is CASSSQTGSSETQYF.

J is TRBJ1-1 and V is TRBV7-2; possible D gene TRBD1, 6 bases. The length of the CDR3 is 14 residues. Trimming shortened V by 3 bases and J by 7 bases, and 15 bases separated the two germline ends. Germline loops: CDR1 SGHTA, CDR2 FQGNSA. CDR3 DNA sequence: TGTGCCAGCAGCTTCCAGACAGGAGACTATGAAGCTTTCTTT. As protein: CASSFQTGDYEAFF.

The gene calls are TRBV5-1 and TRBJ2-1, with 10 bases fitting TRBD1. With 3 bases clipped from V and 8 bases from J, the junction kept 8 bases outside the gene matches. Germline CDR1 reads SGHRS; CDR2 reads YFSETQ. The CDR3 has 15 amino acids. CDR3 protein: CASSSRDRGWDEQFF. The DNA of the CDR3 is TGCGCCAGCAGCTCCCGGGACAGGGGATGGGATGAGCAGTTCTTC.

The rearrangement links TRBV14 to TRBJ1-1; D is undetermined. Germline V gene lookup returns CDR1 SGHDN and CDR2 FVKESK. V gave up 6 bases and J gave up 5 bases, with 16 bases separating them. The CDR3 extends over 14 amino acids. The CDR3 is CASSVLTTSTEAFF. The DNA of the CDR3 is TGTGCCAGCAGTGTTTTAACAACCTCTACTGAAGCTTTCTTT.

This CDR3 reads CASSVETGTGMDIQYF. The CDR3 nucleotides read TGTGCCAGCAGCGTAGAGACCGGGACAGGGATGGACATTCAGTACTTC. The J gene is TRBJ2-4, the V gene TRBV9, with 9 bases identical to TRBD1. The length of the CDR3 is 16 residues. Germline CDR1 SGDLS, CDR2 YYNGEE. The junction had 9 bases not matched to a gene; V was cut back by 0 bases and J by 8 bases. The whole variable domain, remainder taken from reference TRBV9 and TRBJ2-4, is DSGVTQTPKHLITATGQRVTLRCSPRSGDLSVYWYQQSLDQGLQFLIQYYNGEERAKGNILERFSAQQFPDLHSELNLSSLELGDSALYFCASSVETGTGMDIQYFGAGTRLSVL.

V and J are TRBV7-9 and TRBJ1-2; 11 bases are shared with TRBD1. Germline trimming cut 6 bases from V and 6 bases from J; bases unmatched to any gene: 3. This CDR3 contains 13 residues. CDR1 is SEHNR and CDR2 is FQNEAQ in the germline V gene (reference sequence). Here the CDR3 DNA reads TGTGCCAGCAGGGGGACAGGGGGAGATGGCTACACCTTC. The encoded protein is CASRGTGGDGYTF.

The chain recombines TRBV18 with TRBJ1-1; TRBD1 aligns across 8 bases. The junction had 5 bases not matched to a gene; V was cut back by 3 bases and J by 8 bases. This CDR3 has 13 amino acids. Looked up from germline, CDR1 is KGHSH and CDR2 is LQKENI. CDR3 in amino acids: CASSPDRAGEAFF. CDR3 coding DNA: TGTGCCAGCTCACCGGACAGGGCCGGAGAAGCTTTCTTT.

V gene TRBV2 combines with J gene TRBJ1-1; 7 bases are a match to TRBD1. V dropped 5 bases and J dropped 6; count of bases not matched to a gene: 3. Germline assignment: CDR1 SNHLY and CDR2 FYNNEI. The CDR3 length is 12 residues. This CDR3 reads CASSLTGPEAFF. The CDR3 DNA reads TGTGCCAGCAGTTTGACAGGGCCTGAAGCTTTCTTT.

V gene TRBV10-3 combines with J gene TRBJ2-1, with 10 positions matching TRBD2. V dropped 10 bases and J dropped 5; count of bases not matched to a gene: 8. This CDR3 spans 14 amino acids. CDR1 and CDR2 from the germline V gene are ENHRY and SYGVKD. The CDR3 protein is CATNPGLADNEQFF. In DNA, the CDR3 is TGTGCCACGAACCCCGGACTAGCGGACAATGAGCAGTTCTTC.

This clone was observed a handful of times. The genes are TRBV11-2 and TRBJ1-2, with D possibly matching TRBD1 (5 bases). V lost 2 bases and J 0 bases, leaving 10 bases between the germline ends. From germline, CDR1 is SGHAT and CDR2 FQNNGV. The CDR3 has 15 amino acids. The CDR3 region is CASSLTGGANYGYTF. CDR3 bases: TGTGCCAGCAGCTTAACGGGGGGAGCTAACTATGGCTACACCTTC.

The chain combines TRBV19 with TRBJ2-1; the match to TRBD2 covers 9 bases. J was trimmed by 4 bases and V by 2 bases; bases with no gene match: 3. CDR1 LNHDA and CDR2 SQIVND come from the germline V gene (reference sequence). CDR3 length: 15 residues. DNA of the CDR3: TGTGCCAGTAGTATATCACTAGCGGGTTACAATGAGCAGTTCTTC. Its protein is CASSISLAGYNEQFF.

The chain employs TRBV5-1 and TRBJ2-6; D gene uncertain. Germline assignment: CDR1 SGHRS and CDR2 YFSETQ. The CDR3 is 14 residues long. V lost 3 bases and J 2 bases, leaving 6 bases between the germline ends. The CDR3 sequence is CASSSETGANVLTF. For the CDR3, the DNA is TGCGCCAGCAGCTCCGAGACTGGGGCCAACGTCCTGACTTTC.

The V and J genes are TRBV18 and TRBJ1-1; TRBD1 matches 8 bases. Germline values: CDR1 KGHSH, CDR2 LQKENI. This CDR3 has 17 residues. With 2 bases clipped from V and 0 bases from J, the junction kept 8 bases outside the gene matches. Here the CDR3 DNA reads TGTGCCAGCTCACCATTTGCAGGGGGCCGCATGAACACTGAAGCTTTCTTT. This sequence encodes CASSPFAGGRMNTEAFF.

This clone appeared a few times. The rearrangement links TRBV4-1 to TRBJ2-3; 9 nucleotides line up with TRBD2. After removal of 11 bases from V and 3 bases from J, the junction contained 9 bases not matched to a gene. This CDR3 comprises 14 residues. Germline lookup yields CDR1 MGHRA and CDR2 YSYEKL. The CDR3 spells CAVGSGRRTDTQYF. The CDR3 bases are TGCGCCGTAGGTAGCGGGAGAAGAACAGATACGCAGTATTTT.

The chain employs TRBV6-5 and TRBJ1-1; TRBD1 aligns across 8 bases. Looked up from germline, CDR1 is MNHEY and CDR2 is SVGAGI. V shed 4 bases and J 4 bases; nucleotides not matched to a gene: 5. This CDR3 region has 14 residues. CDR3 sequence (DNA): TGTGCCAGCAGTTCCTCACAGGGGGGCACTGAAGCTTTCTTT. Translated, it gives CASSSSQGGTEAFF.

The J gene is TRBJ2-1, the V gene TRBV6-7; D is possibly TRBD1 (5 bases). TRBV6-7 is reported as an ORF; its role is uncertain. The length of the CDR3 is 15 residues. The V and J ends lost 0 bases and 4 bases respectively, with 10 bases between them. The CDR3 region is CASSYSRTQYNEQFF. DNA for the CDR3: TGTGCCAGCAGTTACTCGAGGACACAATACAATGAGCAGTTCTTC.

The chain recombines TRBV19 with TRBJ2-2; TRBD1 agrees at 10 bases. The germline gives CDR1 LNHDA, CDR2 SQIVND (reference sequence). There are 15 residues in the CDR3. V lost 3 bases and J lost 6; bases outside the gene matches: 4. CDR3 amino acids: CASSIEGQGAGELFF. The DNA for the CDR3 is TGTGCCAGTAGTATTGAAGGACAGGGGGCCGGGGAGCTGTTTTTT.

CDR3 sequence reads: CASSPRGGTDTQYF. The DNA for the CDR3 is TGTGCCAGCAGCCCCAGAGGAGGTACAGATACGCAGTATTTT. This sequence joins TRBV5-4 and TRBJ2-3; D may be TRBD2 (5 bases). The CDR3 sequence is 14 residues long. The germline gives CDR1 SGHNT, CDR2 YYREEE (reference sequence). V shed 4 bases and J shed 3 bases, with 12 bases lying between them.

The V and J genes are TRBV5-4 and TRBJ2-3, with TRBD2 matching over 10 bases. CDR3 length equals 18 residues. Trimming removed 2 bases from V and 0 bases from J; junction bases left unmatched: 9. Per the germline V gene, CDR1 is SGHNT and CDR2 is YYREEE (reference sequence). The CDR3 DNA sequence: TGTGCCAGCAGCTTTATACTAGCGGGGCATCCTAGCACAGATACGCAGTATTTT. Protein sequence: CASSFILAGHPSTDTQYF.

Comments on this clone: One junction end disagrees with the germline gene, perhaps due to a read error. CDR3 nucleotides: TGCGTCAGCAGCCAAGGAGGAGGGGTTTTTGGGCAGTTCTTC. Translation: CVSSQGGGVFGQFF. This chain joins TRBV4-1 and TRBJ2-1; D perhaps matches TRBD2 (6 bases). CDR3 length: 14 amino acids. Germline V CDR1 and CDR2: MGHRA, YSYEKL.

In this sample, this clone turned up a few times. V usage is TRBV5-4 and J usage is TRBJ2-2, with TRBD2 identical over 8 bases. This CDR3 contains 18 residues. Germline values: CDR1 SGHNT, CDR2 YYREEE (reference sequence). Unmatched junction bases numbered 14, after V lost 7 bases and J lost 0 bases. This CDR3 is CASSRRGTSGANTGELFF. As DNA, the CDR3 is TGTGCCAGCTCCAGGAGGGGAACTAGCGGAGCGAACACCGGGGAGCTGTTTTTT.

The rearrangement joins TRBV7-8 to TRBJ2-1; D uncertain. V dropped 2 bases and J dropped 2 bases, with 7 bases sitting between them. Germline V lookup: CDR1 SGHVS, CDR2 FQNEAQ. This CDR3 comprises 14 residues. The CDR3 bases are TGTGCCAGCAGCTTACCCGGAGCCTACAATGAGCAGTTCTTC. Amino acid sequence: CASSLPGAYNEQFF. Full variable domain (missing parts from reference TRBV7-8 and TRBJ2-1): GAGVSQSPRYKVAKRGQDVALRCDPISGHVSLFWYQQALGQGPEFLTYFQNEAQLDKSGLPSDRFFAERPEGSVSTLKIQRTQQEDSAVYLCASSLPGAYNEQFFGPGTRLTVL.

The CDR3 region is CSVSDGASMNTEAFF. The DNA for the CDR3 is TGCAGCGTGAGCGACGGAGCGTCTATGAACACTGAAGCTTTCTTT. The chain joins TRBV29-1 to TRBJ1-1, with no clear D. CDR3 length: 15 amino acids. V was clipped by 6 bases and J by 0 bases, with 17 bases between them. Germline lookup yields CDR1 SQVTM and CDR2 ANQGSEA.